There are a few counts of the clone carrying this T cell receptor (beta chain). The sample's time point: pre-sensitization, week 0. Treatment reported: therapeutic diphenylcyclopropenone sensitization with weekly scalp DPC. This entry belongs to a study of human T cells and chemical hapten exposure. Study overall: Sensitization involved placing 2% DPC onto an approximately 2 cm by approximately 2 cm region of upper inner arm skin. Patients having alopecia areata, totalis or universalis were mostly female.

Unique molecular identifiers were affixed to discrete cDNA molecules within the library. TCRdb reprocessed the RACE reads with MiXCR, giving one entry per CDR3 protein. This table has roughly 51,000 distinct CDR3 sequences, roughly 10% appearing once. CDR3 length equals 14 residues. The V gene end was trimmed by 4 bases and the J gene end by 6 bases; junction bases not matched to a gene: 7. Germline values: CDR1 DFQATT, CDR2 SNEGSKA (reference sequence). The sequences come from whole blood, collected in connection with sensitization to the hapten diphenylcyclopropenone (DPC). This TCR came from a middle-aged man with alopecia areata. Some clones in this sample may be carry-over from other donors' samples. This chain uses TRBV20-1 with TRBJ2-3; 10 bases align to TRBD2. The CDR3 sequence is CSAIGTSGMDTQYF. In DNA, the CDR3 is TGCAGTGCTATTGGAACTAGCGGGATGGATACGCAGTATTTT.